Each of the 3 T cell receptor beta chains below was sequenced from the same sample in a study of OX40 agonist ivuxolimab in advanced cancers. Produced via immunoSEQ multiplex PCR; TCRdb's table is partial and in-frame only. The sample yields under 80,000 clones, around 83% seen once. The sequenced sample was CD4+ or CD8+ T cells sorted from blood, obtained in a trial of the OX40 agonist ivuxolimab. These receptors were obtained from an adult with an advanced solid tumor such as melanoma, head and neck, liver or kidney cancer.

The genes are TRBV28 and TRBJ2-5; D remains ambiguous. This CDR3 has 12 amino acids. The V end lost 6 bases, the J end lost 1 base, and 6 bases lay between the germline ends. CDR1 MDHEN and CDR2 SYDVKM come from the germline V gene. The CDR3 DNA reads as TGTGCCAGCAGAAGTAGCCAAGAGACCCAGTACTTC. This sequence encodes CASRSSQETQYF.

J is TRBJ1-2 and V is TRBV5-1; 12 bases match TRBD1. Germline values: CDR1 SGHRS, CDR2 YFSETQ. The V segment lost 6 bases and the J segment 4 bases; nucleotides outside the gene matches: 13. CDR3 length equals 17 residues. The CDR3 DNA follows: TGCGCCAGCAACTCGGGACAGGGGGCGTCTAGCCCCTATGGCTACACCTTC. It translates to CASNSGQGASSPYGYTF.

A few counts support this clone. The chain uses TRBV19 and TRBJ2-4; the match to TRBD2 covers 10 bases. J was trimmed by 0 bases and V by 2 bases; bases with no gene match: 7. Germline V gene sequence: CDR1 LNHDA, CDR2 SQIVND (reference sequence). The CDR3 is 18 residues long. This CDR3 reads CASSIRLAGYLAKNIQYF. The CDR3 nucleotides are TGTGCCAGTAGTATAAGACTAGCGGGCTACCTAGCCAAAAACATTCAGTACTTC.